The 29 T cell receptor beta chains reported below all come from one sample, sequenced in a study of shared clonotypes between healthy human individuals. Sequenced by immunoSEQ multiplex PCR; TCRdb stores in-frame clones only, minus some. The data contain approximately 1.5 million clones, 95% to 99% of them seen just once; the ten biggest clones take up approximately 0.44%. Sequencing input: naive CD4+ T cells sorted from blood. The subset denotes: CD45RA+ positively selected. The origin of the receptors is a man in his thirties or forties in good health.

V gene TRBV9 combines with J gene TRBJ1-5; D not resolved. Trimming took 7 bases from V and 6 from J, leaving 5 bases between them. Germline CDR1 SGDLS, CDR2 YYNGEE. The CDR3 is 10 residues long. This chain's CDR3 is CASVCQPQHF. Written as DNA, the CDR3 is TGTGCCAGCGTCTGTCAGCCCCAGCATTTT.

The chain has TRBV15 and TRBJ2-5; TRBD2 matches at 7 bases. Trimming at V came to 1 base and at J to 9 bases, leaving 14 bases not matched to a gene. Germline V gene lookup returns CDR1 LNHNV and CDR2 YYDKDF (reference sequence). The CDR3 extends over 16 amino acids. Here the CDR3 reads CATSRGSLADRTAQYF. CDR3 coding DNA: TGTGCCACCAGCAGAGGTTCGCTAGCGGACCGGACGGCCCAGTACTTC.

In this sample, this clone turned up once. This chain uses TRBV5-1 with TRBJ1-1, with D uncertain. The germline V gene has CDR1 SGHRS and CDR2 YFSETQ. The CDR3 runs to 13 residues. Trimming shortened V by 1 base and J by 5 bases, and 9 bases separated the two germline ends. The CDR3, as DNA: TGCGCCAGCAGCTTGACGGACCGGACTGAAGCTTTCTTT. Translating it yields CASSLTDRTEAFF.

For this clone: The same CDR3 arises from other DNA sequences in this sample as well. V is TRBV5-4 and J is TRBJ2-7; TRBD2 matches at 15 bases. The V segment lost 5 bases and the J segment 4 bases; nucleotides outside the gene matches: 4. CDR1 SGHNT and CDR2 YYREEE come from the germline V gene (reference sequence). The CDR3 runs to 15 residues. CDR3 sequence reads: CASSRTSGRGYEQYF. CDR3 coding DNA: TGTGCCAGCAGTCGGACTAGCGGGAGGGGATACGAGCAGTACTTC. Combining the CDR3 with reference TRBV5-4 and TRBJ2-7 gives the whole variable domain ETGVTQSPTHLIKTRGQQVTLRCSSQSGHNTVSWYQQALGQGPQFIFQYYREEENGRGNFPPRFSGLQFPNYSSELNVNALELDDSALYLCASSRTSGRGYEQYFGPGTRLTVT.

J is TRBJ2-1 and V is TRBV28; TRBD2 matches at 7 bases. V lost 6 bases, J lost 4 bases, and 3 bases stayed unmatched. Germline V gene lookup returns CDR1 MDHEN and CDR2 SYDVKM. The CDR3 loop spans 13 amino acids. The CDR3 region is CASRDSGYNEQFF. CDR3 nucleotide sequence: TGTGCCAGCAGGGATAGCGGGTACAATGAGCAGTTCTTC.

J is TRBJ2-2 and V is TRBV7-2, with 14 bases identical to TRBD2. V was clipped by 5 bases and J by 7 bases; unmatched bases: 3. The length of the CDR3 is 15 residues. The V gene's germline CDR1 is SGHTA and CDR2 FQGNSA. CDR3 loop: CASSQGLAGVGELFF. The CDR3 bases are TGTGCCAGCAGCCAGGGACTAGCGGGAGTCGGGGAGCTGTTTTTT.

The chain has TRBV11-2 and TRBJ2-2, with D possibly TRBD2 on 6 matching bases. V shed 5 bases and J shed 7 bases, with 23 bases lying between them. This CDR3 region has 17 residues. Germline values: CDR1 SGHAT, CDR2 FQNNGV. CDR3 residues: CASSPNAGRARGGELFF. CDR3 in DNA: TGTGCCAGCAGCCCGAACGCGGGAAGGGCGAGGGGCGGGGAGCTGTTTTTT.

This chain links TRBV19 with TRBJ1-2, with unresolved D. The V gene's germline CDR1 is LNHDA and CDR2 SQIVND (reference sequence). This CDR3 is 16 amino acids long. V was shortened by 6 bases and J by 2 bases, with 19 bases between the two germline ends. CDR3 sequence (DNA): TGTGCCAGTAGCGTCCAATTTGTGTTTAAGAACTATGGCTACACCTTC. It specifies CASSVQFVFKNYGYTF.

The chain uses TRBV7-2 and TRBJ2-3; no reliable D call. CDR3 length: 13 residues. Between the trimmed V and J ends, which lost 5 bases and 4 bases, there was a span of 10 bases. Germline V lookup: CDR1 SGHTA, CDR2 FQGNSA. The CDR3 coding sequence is TGTGCCAGCAGCCCCCGGCCACCAGATACGCAGTATTTT. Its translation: CASSPRPPDTQYF.

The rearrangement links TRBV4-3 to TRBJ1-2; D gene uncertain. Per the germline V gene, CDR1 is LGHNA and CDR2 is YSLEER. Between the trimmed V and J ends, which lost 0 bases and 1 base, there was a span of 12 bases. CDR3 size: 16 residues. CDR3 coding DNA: TGCGCCAGCAGCCAAGATAGGAACATCAATAACTATGGCTACACCTTC. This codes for CASSQDRNINNYGYTF.

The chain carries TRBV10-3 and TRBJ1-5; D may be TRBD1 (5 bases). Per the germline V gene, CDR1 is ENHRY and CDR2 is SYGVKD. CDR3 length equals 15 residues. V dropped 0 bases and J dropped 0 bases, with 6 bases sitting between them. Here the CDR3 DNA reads TGTGCCATCAGTGAGTCGACAGCTAGCAATCAGCCCCAGCATTTT. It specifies CAISESTASNQPQHF.

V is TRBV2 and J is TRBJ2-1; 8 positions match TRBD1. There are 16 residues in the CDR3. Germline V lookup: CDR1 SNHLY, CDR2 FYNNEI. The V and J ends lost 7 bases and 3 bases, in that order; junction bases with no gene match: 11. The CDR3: CASKLQGGFYYNEQFF. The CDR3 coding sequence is TGTGCCAGCAAATTACAGGGGGGATTCTACTACAATGAGCAGTTCTTC.

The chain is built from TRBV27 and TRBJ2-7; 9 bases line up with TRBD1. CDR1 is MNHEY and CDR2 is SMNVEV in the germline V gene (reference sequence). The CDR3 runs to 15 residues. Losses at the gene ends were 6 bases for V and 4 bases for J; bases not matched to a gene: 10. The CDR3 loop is CASRYTGTGNYEQYF. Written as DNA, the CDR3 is TGTGCCAGCAGATATACCGGGACAGGGAATTACGAGCAGTACTTC.

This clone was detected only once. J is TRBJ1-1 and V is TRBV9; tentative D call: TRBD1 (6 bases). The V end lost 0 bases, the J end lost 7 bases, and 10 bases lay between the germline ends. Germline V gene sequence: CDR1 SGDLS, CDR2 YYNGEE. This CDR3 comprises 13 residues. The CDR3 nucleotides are TGTGCCAGCAGCGTAGGCGTGACAGGTGAAGCTTTCTTT. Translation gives CASSVGVTGEAFF.

Here the CDR3 DNA reads TGCAGCGTTGATCGATCGGGACAGGTCTACAATGAGCAGTTCTTC. Protein: CSVDRSGQVYNEQFF. This chain links TRBV29-1 with TRBJ2-1, with TRBD1 identical over 8 bases. CDR1 is SQVTM, CDR2 ANQGSEA, per germline. CDR3 length: 15 residues. V lost 3 bases, J lost 3 bases, and 7 bases stayed unmatched.

The CDR3 DNA reads as TGTGCCAGCAGCGTCCGGGACAGGGGCCCCGTGTGTACGCAGTATTTT. It translates to CASSVRDRGPVCTQYF. The chain joins TRBV21-1 to TRBJ2-3; the table calls TRBD1, which could not be checked here. TRBV21-1 is a pseudogene. CDR3 size: 16 residues.

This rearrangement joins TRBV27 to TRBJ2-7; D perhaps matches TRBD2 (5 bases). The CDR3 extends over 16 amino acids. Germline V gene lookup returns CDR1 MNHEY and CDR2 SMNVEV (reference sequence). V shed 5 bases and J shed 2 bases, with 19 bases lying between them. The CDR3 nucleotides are TGTGCCAGCAGTCCCCTTAAGGGAGTGGCTACCTACGAGCAGTACTTC. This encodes CASSPLKGVATYEQYF.

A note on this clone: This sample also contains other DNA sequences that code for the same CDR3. The CDR3 DNA reads TGTGCCAGCAGCTTGGCGGCACCTAGCACAGATACGCAGTATTTT. Its translation is CASSLAAPSTDTQYF. This sequence joins TRBV5-4 and TRBJ2-3; D gene unclear. Germline V lookup: CDR1 SGHNT, CDR2 YYREEE (reference sequence). The CDR3 is 15 amino acids. V lost 0 bases and J 0 bases, leaving 8 bases between the germline ends.

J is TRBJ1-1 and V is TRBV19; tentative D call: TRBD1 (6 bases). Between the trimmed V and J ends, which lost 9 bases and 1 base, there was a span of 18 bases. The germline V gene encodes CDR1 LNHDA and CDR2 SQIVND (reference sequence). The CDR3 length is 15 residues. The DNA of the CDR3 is TGTGCCAGCACCACCCACAGGGCGTCGAACACTGAAGCTTTCTTT. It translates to CASTTHRASNTEAFF.

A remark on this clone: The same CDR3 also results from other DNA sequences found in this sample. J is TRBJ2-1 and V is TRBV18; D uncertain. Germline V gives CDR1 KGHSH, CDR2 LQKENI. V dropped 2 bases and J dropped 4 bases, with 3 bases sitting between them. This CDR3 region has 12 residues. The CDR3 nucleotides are TGTGCCAGCTCACCAGAGTACAATGAGCAGTTCTTC. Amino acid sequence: CASSPEYNEQFF.

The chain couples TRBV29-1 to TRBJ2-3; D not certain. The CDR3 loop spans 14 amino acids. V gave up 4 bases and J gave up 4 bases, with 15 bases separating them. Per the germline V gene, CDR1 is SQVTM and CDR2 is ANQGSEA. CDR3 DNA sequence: TGCAGCGTTGGGTCACCTAAAGTCCCAGATACGCAGTATTTT. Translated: CSVGSPKVPDTQYF.

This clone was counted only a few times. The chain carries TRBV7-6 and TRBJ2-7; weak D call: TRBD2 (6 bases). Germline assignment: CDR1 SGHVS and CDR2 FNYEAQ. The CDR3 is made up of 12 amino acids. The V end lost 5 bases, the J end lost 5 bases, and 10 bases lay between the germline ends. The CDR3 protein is CASSAGGDEQYF. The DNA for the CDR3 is TGTGCCAGCAGCGCCGGGGGTGACGAGCAGTACTTC.

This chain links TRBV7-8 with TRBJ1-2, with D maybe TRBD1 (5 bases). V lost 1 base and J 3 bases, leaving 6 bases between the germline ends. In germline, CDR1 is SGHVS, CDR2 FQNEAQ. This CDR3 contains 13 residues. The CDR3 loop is CASSLVGDYGYTF. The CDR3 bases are TGTGCCAGCAGCTTAGTAGGGGACTATGGCTACACCTTC.

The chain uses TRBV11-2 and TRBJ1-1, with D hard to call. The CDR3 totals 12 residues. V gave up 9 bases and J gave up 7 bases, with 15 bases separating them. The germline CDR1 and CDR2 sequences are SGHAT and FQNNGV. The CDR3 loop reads CASRLRIDEAFF. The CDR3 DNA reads TGTGCCAGTCGCCTAAGGATCGATGAAGCTTTCTTT.

CDR3: CASSPLEGYTF. The CDR3 nucleotides are TGTGCCAGCTCACCTTTGGAAGGCTACACCTTC. This sequence joins TRBV18 and TRBJ1-2; D gene ambiguous. The ends were cut back, 3 bases at V and 8 bases at J, with 7 bases in the middle. The CDR3 is made up of 11 amino acids. The V gene's germline CDR1 is KGHSH and CDR2 LQKENI.

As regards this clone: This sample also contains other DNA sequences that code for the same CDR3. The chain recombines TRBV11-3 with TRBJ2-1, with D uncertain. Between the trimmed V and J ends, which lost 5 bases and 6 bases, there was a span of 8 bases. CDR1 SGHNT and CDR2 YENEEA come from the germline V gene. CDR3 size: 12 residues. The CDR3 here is CASSPGGNEQFF. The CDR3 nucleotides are TGTGCCAGCAGCCCTGGCGGCAATGAGCAGTTCTTC.

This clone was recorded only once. The CDR3 loop reads CASSLSPGGGTQYF. In DNA form, the CDR3 reads TGTGCCAGCAGTTTATCCCCGGGAGGCGGTACGCAGTATTTT. The chain carries TRBV27 and TRBJ2-3; 7 nucleotides align to TRBD2. The CDR3 spans 14 residues. The V gene's germline CDR1 is MNHEY and CDR2 SMNVEV (reference sequence). Trimming removed 0 bases from V and 8 bases from J; junction bases left unmatched: 5.

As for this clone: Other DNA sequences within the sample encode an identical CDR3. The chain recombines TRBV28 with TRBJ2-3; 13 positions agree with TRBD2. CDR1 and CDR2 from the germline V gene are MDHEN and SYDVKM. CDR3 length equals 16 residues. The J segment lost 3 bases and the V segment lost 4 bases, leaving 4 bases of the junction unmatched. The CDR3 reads CASSSWTSGSTDTQYF. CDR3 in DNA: TGTGCCAGCAGTTCCTGGACTAGCGGGAGTACAGATACGCAGTATTTT.

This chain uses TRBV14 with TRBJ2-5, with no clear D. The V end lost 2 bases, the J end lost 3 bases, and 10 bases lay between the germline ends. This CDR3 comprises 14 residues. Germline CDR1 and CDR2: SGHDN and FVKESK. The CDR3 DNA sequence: TGTGCCAGCAGCCAACCCCAAACAGAAGAGACCCAGTACTTC. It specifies CASSQPQTEETQYF.